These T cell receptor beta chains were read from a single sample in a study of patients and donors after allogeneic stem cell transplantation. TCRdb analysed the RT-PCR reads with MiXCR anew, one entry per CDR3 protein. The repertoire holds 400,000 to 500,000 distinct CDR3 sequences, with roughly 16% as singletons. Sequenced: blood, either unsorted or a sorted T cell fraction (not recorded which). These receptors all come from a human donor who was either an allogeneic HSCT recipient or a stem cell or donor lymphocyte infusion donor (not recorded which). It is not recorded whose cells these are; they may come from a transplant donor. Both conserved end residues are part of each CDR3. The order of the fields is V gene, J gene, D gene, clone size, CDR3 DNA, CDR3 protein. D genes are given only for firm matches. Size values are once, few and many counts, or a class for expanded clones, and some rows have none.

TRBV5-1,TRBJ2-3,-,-,TGCGCCAGCAGCGCCGGGTATAGCACAGATACGCAGTATTTT,CASSAGYSTDTQYF
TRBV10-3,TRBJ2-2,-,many,TGTGCCATCACCGAGGTGGACACCGGGGAGCTGTTTTTT,CAITEVDTGELFF
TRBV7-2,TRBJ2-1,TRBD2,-,TGTGCCAGCAGCTCAATAAACACGGGAGGTGGGTTCTTC,CASSSINTGGGFF
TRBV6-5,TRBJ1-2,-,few,TGTGCCAGCAGTTATGGGGGGTCTTTCTATGGCTACACCTTC,CASSYGGSFYGYTF
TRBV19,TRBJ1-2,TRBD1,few,TGTGCCAGTAACCCGACAGGGGATTTTGGCTACACCTTC,CASNPTGDFGYTF
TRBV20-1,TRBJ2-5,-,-,TGCAGTGCTAGAGCCAGCGGAGTTCGGGAGACCCAGTACTTC,CSARASGVRETQYF
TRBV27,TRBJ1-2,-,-,TGTGCCAGCAGTTTATCGGGGGACTATGGCTACACCTTC,CASSLSGDYGYTF
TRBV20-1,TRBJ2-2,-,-,TGCAGTGCTAGAGATGGGTTTGGGGAAACCGGGGAGCTGTTTTTT,CSARDGFGETGELFF
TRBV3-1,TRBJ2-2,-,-,TGTGCCAGCAGCCAAGATACGAATATCGGGGAGCTGTTTTTT,CASSQDTNIGELFF
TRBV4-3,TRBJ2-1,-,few,TGCGCCAGCAGCCACCTTTGGAATGAGCAGTTCTTC,CASSHLWNEQFF
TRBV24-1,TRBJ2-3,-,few,TGTGCCACCAGTGATTTGAAGTTCAGCGGCAGGAGCACAGATACGCAGTATTTT,CATSDLKFSGRSTDTQYF
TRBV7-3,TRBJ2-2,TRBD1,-,TGTGCCAGCAGCTTAAATTTCGGTCTCGGGACAGGGGACACCGGGGAGCTGTTTTTT,CASSLNFGLGTGDTGELFF
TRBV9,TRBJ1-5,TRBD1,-,TGTGCCAGCAGCGTAGGGCAGGGGGTCAATCAGCCCCAGCATTTT,CASSVGQGVNQPQHF
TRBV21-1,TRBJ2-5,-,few,TGTGCCAGCAGCAAACTCTACACTAGCGGGGGAGAGACCCAGTACTTC,CASSKLYTSGGETQYF
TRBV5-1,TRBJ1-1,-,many,TGCGCCAGCAGCTCCGGGGGGCCTAACACTGAAGCTTTCTTT,CASSSGGPNTEAFF
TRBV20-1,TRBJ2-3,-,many,TGCAGCCCCCACGTCGGGGGCACAGATACGCAGTATTTT,CSPHVGGTDTQYF
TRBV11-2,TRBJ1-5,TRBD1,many,TGTGCCAGCAGCTCCCTGACAGGGAATCAGCCCCAGCATTTT,CASSSLTGNQPQHF
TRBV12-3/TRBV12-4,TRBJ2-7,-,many,TGTGCCAGCAGTTACCGACCCTACGAGCAGTACTTC,CASSYRPYEQYF
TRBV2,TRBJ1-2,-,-,TGTGCCAGCACCGGGACGGATTCTTTCTATGGCTACACCTTC,CASTGTDSFYGYTF
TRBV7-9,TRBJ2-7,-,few,TGTGCCAGCAGCTTAGGGGGCCCGGGGACGTACGAGCAGTACTTC,CASSLGGPGTYEQYF
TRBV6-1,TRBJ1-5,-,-,TGTGCCAGCAGTCTCCAGTGGGCAAAGGGCAATCAGCCCCAGCATTTT,CASSLQWAKGNQPQHF
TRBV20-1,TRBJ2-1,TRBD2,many,TGCAGTGCTAGAGATGTGCGGGAGGGGTACAATGAGCAGTTCTTC,CSARDVREGYNEQFF
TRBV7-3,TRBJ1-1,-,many,TGTGCCAGCAGCTTAACGGGGAAAAACACTGAAGCTTTCTTT,CASSLTGKNTEAFF
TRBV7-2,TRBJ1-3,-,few,TGTGCCAGCAGCTTAGCCCCAGGCTCTGGAAACACCATATATTTT,CASSLAPGSGNTIYF
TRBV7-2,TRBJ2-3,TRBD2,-,TGTGCCAGCAGCTTAGTTCCTAGCGGGTACACAGATACGCAGTATTTT,CASSLVPSGYTDTQYF
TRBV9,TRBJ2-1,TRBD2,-,TGTGCCAGCAGCGTGGATATAGCGGGGGGGTACAATGAGCAGTTCTTC,CASSVDIAGGYNEQFF
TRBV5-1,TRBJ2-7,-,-,TGCGCCAGCAGCTTGTTTTACGACAGAGCCTACGAGCAGTACTTC,CASSLFYDRAYEQYF
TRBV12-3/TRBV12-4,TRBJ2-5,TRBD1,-,TGTGCCAGCAGTTTAGCGCTAGGACAGGGGCCGGGGAGAGAGACCCAGTACTTC,CASSLALGQGPGRETQYF
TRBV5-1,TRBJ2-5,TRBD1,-,TGCGCCAGCAGCTTGGAGGGACAGGGACGAGAGACCCAGTACTTC,CASSLEGQGRETQYF
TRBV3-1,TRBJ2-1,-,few,TGTGCCAGCAGCCCCCACCTAAATGAGCAGTTCTTC,CASSPHLNEQFF
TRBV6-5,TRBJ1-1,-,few,TGTGCCAGCAGTTACTCGAAGGGGGGTGGGAACACTGAAGCTTTCTTT,CASSYSKGGGNTEAFF
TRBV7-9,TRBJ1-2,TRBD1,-,TGTGCCAGCAGCTTAGTAGGGACAGAGGTCTCCTATGGCTACACCTTC,CASSLVGTEVSYGYTF
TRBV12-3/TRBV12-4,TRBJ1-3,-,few,TGTGCCAGCAGTTTGTCAGGTCTTGGAAACACCATATATTTT,CASSLSGLGNTIYF
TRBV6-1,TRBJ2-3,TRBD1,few,TGTGCCAGCTCCGGACAGGGATCAGATACGCAGTATTTT,CASSGQGSDTQYF
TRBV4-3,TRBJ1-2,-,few,TGCGCCAGCAGCCAATCAGACCGCGGCTATGGCTACACCTTC,CASSQSDRGYGYTF
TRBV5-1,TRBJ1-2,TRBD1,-,TGCGCCAGCAGCTCCAGACAGGGGAGGAGCTATGGCTACACCTTC,CASSSRQGRSYGYTF
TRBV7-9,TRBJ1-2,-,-,TGTGCCAGCAGCTTAGCGTCGCTTACGAATGGCTACACCTTC,CASSLASLTNGYTF
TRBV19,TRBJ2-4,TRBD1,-,TGTGCCAGTAGGAGGACAGGCAGAGCCAAAAACATTCAGTACTTC,CASRRTGRAKNIQYF
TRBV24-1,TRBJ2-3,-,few,TGTGCCACCAGTGACCCAGGGCTACTATCGCAGTATTTT,CATSDPGLLSQYF
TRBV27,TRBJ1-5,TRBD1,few,TGTGCCAGCAGTCCCCGGACAGGGCTTATGGGGCAGCCCCAGCATTTT,CASSPRTGLMGQPQHF
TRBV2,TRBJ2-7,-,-,TGTGCCAGCAGAGCCTACACCTACGAGCAGTACTTC,CASRAYTYEQYF
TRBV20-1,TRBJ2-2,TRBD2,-,TGCAGTGCAAGAATGGGCGGGGGGGTCACCGGGGAGCTGTTTTTT,CSARMGGGVTGELFF
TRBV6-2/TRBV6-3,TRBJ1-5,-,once,TGTGCCAGCACTACACGGAATCAGCCCCAGCATTTT,CASTTRNQPQHF
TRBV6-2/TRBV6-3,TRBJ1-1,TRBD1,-,TGTGCCAGCATGAGGACAGGGGACATGAACACTGAAGCTTTCTTT,CASMRTGDMNTEAFF
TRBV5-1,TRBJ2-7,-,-,TGCGCCAGCAGCTTCAGGGAAACCTACGAGCAGTACTTC,CASSFRETYEQYF